Reported below is one TCR beta chain. A junction end diverges from the germline sequence, so it may reflect a read error. These data belong to a study of prognosis after radiotherapy for stage I lung cancer. Study-wide background: Enrolled patients were those with stage I non-small cell lung cancer, a group that was recruited between April 2018 and January 2019.

Multiplex PCR in two rounds served to amplify TCR beta CDR3 from genomic DNA. With primers specific to each TRBV and TRBJ gene, the first-round PCR was performed. As the PCR entered its second round, universal primers were used. TCRdb used MiXCR to reprocess the multiplex PCR reads, holding one entry per CDR3 protein. Among 10,000 to 13,000 distinct CDR3 sequences listed, 45% to 65% were seen once. At both of two time points, roughly 6.4 milliliters of peripheral blood were drawn. CDR3 length: 17 amino acids. Germline CDR1 SGHAT, CDR2 FQNNGV. The sequence came from a donor older than 45 with non-small cell lung cancer. The material was PBMCs, obtained before or after stereotactic body radiation therapy (not recorded which). This chain connects TRBV11-2 to TRBJ2-5; perhaps D is TRBD1 or TRBD2 (6 bases each). This chain's CDR3 is CSSSSLAWGPLQETQYF. The CDR3 DNA sequence: TGTTCCAGCAGCTCCCTAGCGTGGGGGCCTCTTCAAGAGACCCAGTACTTC.